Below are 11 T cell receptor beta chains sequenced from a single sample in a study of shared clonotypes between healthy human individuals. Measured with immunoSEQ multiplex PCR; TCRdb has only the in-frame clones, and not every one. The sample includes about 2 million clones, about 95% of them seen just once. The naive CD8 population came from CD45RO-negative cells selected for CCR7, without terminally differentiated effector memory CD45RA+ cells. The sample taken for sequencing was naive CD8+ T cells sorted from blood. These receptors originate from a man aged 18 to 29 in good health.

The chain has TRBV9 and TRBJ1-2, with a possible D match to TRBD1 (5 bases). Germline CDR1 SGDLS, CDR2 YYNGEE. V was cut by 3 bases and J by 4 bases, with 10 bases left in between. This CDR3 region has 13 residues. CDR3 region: CASSGTLFYGYTF. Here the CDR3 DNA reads TGTGCCAGCAGCGGGACATTGTTCTATGGCTACACCTTC.

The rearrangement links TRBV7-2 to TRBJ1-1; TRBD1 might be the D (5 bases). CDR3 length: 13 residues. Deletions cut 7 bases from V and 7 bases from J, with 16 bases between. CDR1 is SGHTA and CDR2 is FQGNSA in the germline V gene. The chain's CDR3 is CASTTTEGSEAFF. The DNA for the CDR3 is TGTGCCAGCACCACCACGGAGGGGAGTGAAGCTTTCTTT.

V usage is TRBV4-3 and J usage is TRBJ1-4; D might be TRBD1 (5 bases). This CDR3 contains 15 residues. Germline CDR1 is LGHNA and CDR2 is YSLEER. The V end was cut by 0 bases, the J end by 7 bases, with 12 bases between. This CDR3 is CASSQDGAGGEKLFF. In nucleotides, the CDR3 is TGCGCCAGCAGCCAAGACGGGGCGGGCGGTGAAAAACTGTTTTTT.

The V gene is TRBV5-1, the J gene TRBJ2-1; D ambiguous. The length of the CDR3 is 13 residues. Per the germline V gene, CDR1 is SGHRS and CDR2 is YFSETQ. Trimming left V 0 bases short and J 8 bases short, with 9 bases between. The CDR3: CASSLDFRDEQFF. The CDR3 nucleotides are TGCGCCAGCAGCTTGGACTTCCGGGATGAGCAGTTCTTC.

The CDR3 DNA follows: TGTGCCAGCAGCTTAGGGGTCGCGGCTGAAGCTTTCTTT. It specifies CASSLGVAAEAFF. The V and J genes are TRBV5-5 and TRBJ1-1, with D maybe TRBD1 (5 bases). The V end was cut by 2 bases, the J end by 6 bases, with 11 bases between. The V gene's germline CDR1 is SGHKS and CDR2 YYEKEE (reference sequence). The CDR3 covers 13 residues.

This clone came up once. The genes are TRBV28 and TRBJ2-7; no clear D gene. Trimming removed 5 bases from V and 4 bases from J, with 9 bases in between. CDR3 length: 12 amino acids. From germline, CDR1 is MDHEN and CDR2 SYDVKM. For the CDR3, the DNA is TGTGCCAGCAGTCCCGACCGGTACGAGCAGTACTTC. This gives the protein CASSPDRYEQYF. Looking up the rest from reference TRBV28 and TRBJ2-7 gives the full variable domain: DVKVTQSSRYLVKRTGEKVFLECVQDMDHENMFWYRQDPGLGLRLIYFSYDVKMKEKGDIPEGYSVSREKKERFSLILESASTNQTSMYLCASSPDRYEQYFGPGTRLTVT.

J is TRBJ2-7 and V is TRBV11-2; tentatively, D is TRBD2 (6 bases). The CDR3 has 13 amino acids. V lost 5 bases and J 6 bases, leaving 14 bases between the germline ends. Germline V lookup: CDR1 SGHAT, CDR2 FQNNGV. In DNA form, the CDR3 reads TGTGCCAGCAGCCACGTGTGGGGGGTCGAGCAGTACTTC. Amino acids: CASSHVWGVEQYF.

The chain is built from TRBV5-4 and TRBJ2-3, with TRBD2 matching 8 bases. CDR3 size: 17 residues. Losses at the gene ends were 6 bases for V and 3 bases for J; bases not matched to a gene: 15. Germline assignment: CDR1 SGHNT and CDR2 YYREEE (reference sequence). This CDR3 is CASTIWGSLAGTDTQYF. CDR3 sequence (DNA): TGTGCCAGCACCATTTGGGGTTCTTTAGCGGGAACAGATACGCAGTATTTT.

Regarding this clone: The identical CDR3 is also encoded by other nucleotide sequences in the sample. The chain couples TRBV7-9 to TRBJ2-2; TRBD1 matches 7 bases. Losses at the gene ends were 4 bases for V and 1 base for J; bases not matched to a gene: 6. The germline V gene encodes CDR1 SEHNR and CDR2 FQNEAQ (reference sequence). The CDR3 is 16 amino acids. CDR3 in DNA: TGTGCCAGCAGCTCTAACCGGGACAGGAACACCGGGGAGCTGTTTTTT. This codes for CASSSNRDRNTGELFF.

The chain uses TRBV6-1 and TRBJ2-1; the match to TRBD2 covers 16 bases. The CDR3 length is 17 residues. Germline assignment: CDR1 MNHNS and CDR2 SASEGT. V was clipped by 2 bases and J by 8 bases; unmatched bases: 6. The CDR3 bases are TGTGCCAGCAGTGAACCGGGACTAGCGGGAGGGAGCCATGAGCAGTTCTTC. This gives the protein CASSEPGLAGGSHEQFF.

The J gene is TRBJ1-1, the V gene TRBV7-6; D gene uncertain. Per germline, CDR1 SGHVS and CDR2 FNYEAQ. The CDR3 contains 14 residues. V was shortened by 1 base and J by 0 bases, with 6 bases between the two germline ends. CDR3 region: CASSLVTVNTEAFF. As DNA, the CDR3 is TGTGCCAGCAGCTTAGTCACGGTGAACACTGAAGCTTTCTTT.